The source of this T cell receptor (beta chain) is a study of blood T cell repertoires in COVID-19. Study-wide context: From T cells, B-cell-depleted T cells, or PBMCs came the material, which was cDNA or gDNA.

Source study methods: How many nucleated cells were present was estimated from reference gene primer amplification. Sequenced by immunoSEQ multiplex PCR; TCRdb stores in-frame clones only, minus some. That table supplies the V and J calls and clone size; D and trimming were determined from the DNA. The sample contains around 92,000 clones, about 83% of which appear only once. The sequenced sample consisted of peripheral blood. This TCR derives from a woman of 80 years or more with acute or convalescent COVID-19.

The CDR3 protein is CASSYPGQGYNSPLHF. The CDR3 DNA reads as TGTGCCAGCAGCTATCCGGGACAGGGGTATAATTCACCCCTCCACTTT. J is TRBJ1-6 and V is TRBV7-9; TRBD1 agrees at 10 bases. This CDR3 contains 16 residues. The V and J ends lost 4 bases and 4 bases, in that order; junction bases with no gene match: 4. The germline gives CDR1 SEHNR, CDR2 FQNEAQ (reference sequence).